Below, one TCR beta chain is given with its context. This sample is part of a study of blood T cell repertoires in COVID-19. Study information: Researchers got acute and convalescent COVID-19 samples from the United States, Italy and Spain. Nucleic acid was either cDNA or gDNA, and it came from T cells, B-cell-depleted T cells, or PBMCs.

During active infection, Seattle patients enrolled and were then monitored through disease. In the original workflow: Amplification from reference gene primers served as the basis for estimated nucleated cell counts. Profiled with immunoSEQ multiplex PCR; TCRdb holds only in-frame clones, not every one. That table furnishes V, J and clone size, whereas the DNA furnished D and trimming. The sample holds about 480,000 clones, 85% to 90% seen once. Looked up from germline, CDR1 is SQVTM and CDR2 is ANQGSEA. This CDR3 has 13 residues. Trimming shortened V by 6 bases and J by 7 bases, and 18 bases separated the two germline ends.

The sequenced sample was peripheral blood. The chain recombines TRBV29-1 with TRBJ1-2; tentative D call: TRBD1 (6 bases). This clonotype was obtained from a man aged 18 to 30 with COVID-19, enrolled during active disease. CDR3 DNA: TGCAGCGTGCTACAGGGAAGCGCTGGTGGCTACACCTTC. It encodes CSVLQGSAGGYTF.